The rows below give T cell receptor beta chains drawn from one sample of a study of metastatic and nonmetastatic thyroid tumors. TCRdb called clones again from the PCR reads with MiXCR. The sample includes approximately 15,000 clones, roughly 13% seen only once; the top ten take approximately 30%. Sequences were obtained from blood. The origin of the receptors is a female donor with papillary thyroid cancer or a benign thyroid nodule (not recorded which). Some clones in this sample may be carry-over from other donors' samples. CDR3s leave out the opening cysteine and the closing phenylalanine or tryptophan. Clone sizes are given selectively: once, few, many, or a class where the clone is expanded.

v_gene: TRBV27; abundance: -; j_gene: TRBJ1-6; CDR3aa: ASGLIGLNSPLH
v_gene: TRBV4-3; abundance: many; j_gene: TRBJ2-7; CDR3aa: ASSQDWQGSEQY
v_gene: TRBV12-3/TRBV12-4; abundance: few; j_gene: TRBJ1-1; CDR3aa: ASSPSPVGLPGTEAF
v_gene: TRBV2; abundance: many; j_gene: TRBJ1-1; CDR3aa: ASTGQGTEAF
v_gene: TRBV20-1; abundance: many; j_gene: TRBJ1-1; CDR3aa: SATTGAGDTEAF
v_gene: TRBV6-2/TRBV6-3; abundance: many; j_gene: TRBJ1-1; CDR3aa: ASSYREPEAF
v_gene: TRBV28; abundance: few; j_gene: TRBJ1-2; CDR3aa: ASSRTNPGGGYGYI
v_gene: TRBV7-2; abundance: many; j_gene: TRBJ2-3; CDR3aa: ASSQQPIGADTQY
v_gene: TRBV6-5; abundance: medium-sized; j_gene: TRBJ2-7; CDR3aa: ASSWDRGPYEQY
v_gene: TRBV30; abundance: many; j_gene: TRBJ1-1; CDR3aa: AWSYGSTEAF
v_gene: TRBV28; abundance: few; j_gene: TRBJ2-7; CDR3aa: AISSPRGHY
v_gene: TRBV9; abundance: many; j_gene: TRBJ1-3; CDR3aa: ASSEHIYRLGVGNTIY
v_gene: TRBV20-1; abundance: many; j_gene: TRBJ2-7; CDR3aa: SASFQREFNEQY
v_gene: TRBV27; abundance: medium-sized; j_gene: TRBJ1-2; CDR3aa: ASSREGYGYT
v_gene: TRBV19; abundance: many; j_gene: TRBJ2-3; CDR3aa: ASSIARTASTDTQY
v_gene: TRBV5-1; abundance: -; j_gene: TRBJ2-1; CDR3aa: ASSLRPSSDDNEQF
v_gene: TRBV28; abundance: many; j_gene: TRBJ2-2; CDR3aa: ASSGDLLRSGELF
v_gene: TRBV28; abundance: -; j_gene: TRBJ2-7; CDR3aa: ASSPGVAREQY
v_gene: TRBV5-5; abundance: many; j_gene: TRBJ2-7; CDR3aa: ASSLSTGTGTYEQY
v_gene: TRBV4-3; abundance: many; j_gene: TRBJ1-5; CDR3aa: ASSQDAGAGRQPQH
v_gene: TRBV24-1; abundance: -; j_gene: TRBJ2-1; CDR3aa: ATSPTVGTRTYEQF
v_gene: TRBV7-2; abundance: many; j_gene: TRBJ2-4; CDR3aa: ASSSGQGYGNIQY
v_gene: TRBV25-1; abundance: many; j_gene: TRBJ2-2; CDR3aa: ASSETNTGELF
v_gene: TRBV25-1; abundance: medium-sized; j_gene: TRBJ1-5; CDR3aa: ASSPGTDQPQH
v_gene: TRBV5-1; abundance: many; j_gene: TRBJ2-3; CDR3aa: ASSLAVLHTDTQY
v_gene: TRBV24-1; abundance: few; j_gene: TRBJ1-2; CDR3aa: STSEGGRVFDGYT
v_gene: TRBV4-3; abundance: many; j_gene: TRBJ2-2; CDR3aa: ASSQRLAINTGELF
v_gene: TRBV3-1; abundance: many; j_gene: TRBJ1-1; CDR3aa: ASSQDQQKAF
v_gene: TRBV10-1; abundance: many; j_gene: TRBJ2-7; CDR3aa: ASSESGPRWYEQY
v_gene: TRBV6-4; abundance: many; j_gene: TRBJ2-4; CDR3aa: ASSLLPGLMRAKNIQY
v_gene: TRBV5-1; abundance: many; j_gene: TRBJ1-1; CDR3aa: ASSPSWGGENTEAF
v_gene: TRBV3-1; abundance: many; j_gene: TRBJ1-1; CDR3aa: ASSQEVGASTEAF
v_gene: TRBV6-1; abundance: few; j_gene: TRBJ1-1; CDR3aa: ANTPWCRDTEAF
v_gene: TRBV6-1; abundance: medium-sized; j_gene: TRBJ1-5; CDR3aa: ASSSQDRQPQH
v_gene: TRBV9; abundance: many; j_gene: TRBJ1-1; CDR3aa: ASSRGSIILNTEAF
v_gene: TRBV20-1; abundance: many; j_gene: TRBJ1-2; CDR3aa: SARATNAYYGYT
v_gene: TRBV28; abundance: medium-sized; j_gene: TRBJ1-1; CDR3aa: ASSFSTEAF
v_gene: TRBV2; abundance: many; j_gene: TRBJ2-2; CDR3aa: ASRQGVSGELF
v_gene: TRBV6-1; abundance: medium-sized; j_gene: TRBJ1-2; CDR3aa: ASSLRRDRTNYGYT
v_gene: TRBV5-1; abundance: many; j_gene: TRBJ2-5; CDR3aa: ASSLGDSETQY
v_gene: TRBV6-1; abundance: medium-sized; j_gene: TRBJ2-1; CDR3aa: ASTQRGAGNEQF
v_gene: TRBV27; abundance: -; j_gene: TRBJ2-7; CDR3aa: ASSFLALAGVGEQY
v_gene: TRBV28; abundance: medium-sized; j_gene: TRBJ2-7; CDR3aa: ASSRWGSRPGQY
v_gene: TRBV14; abundance: many; j_gene: TRBJ2-7; CDR3aa: ASSQGDRWDRGFYEQY
v_gene: TRBV27; abundance: few; j_gene: TRBJ1-6; CDR3aa: ASKGTRSSPLH
v_gene: TRBV20-1; abundance: many; j_gene: TRBJ2-1; CDR3aa: SANSGGGYNEQF
v_gene: TRBV7-8; abundance: many; j_gene: TRBJ2-7; CDR3aa: ASTPGTGFRYEQY
v_gene: TRBV19; abundance: many; j_gene: TRBJ2-1; CDR3aa: ASSPRGGVEYNEQF
v_gene: TRBV10-1; abundance: many; j_gene: TRBJ2-3; CDR3aa: ASSLAGPDTQY
v_gene: TRBV7-7; abundance: many; j_gene: TRBJ2-1; CDR3aa: ASSLRRSSYNEQF
v_gene: TRBV5-1; abundance: many; j_gene: TRBJ1-2; CDR3aa: ASSLADRGYGYT
v_gene: TRBV20-1; abundance: -; j_gene: TRBJ2-7; CDR3aa: SERRRGAASLY
v_gene: TRBV6-2/TRBV6-3; abundance: medium-sized; j_gene: TRBJ1-5; CDR3aa: ASSQELGQPQH